This TCR beta chain was recorded in a study of blood T cell repertoires in COVID-19. This clone was observed a single time. In the source study's methods: By means of reference gene primer amplification, nucleated cell counts were estimated. Profiling relied on immunoSEQ multiplex PCR, and the TCRdb table lists in-frame clones only, not all of them. D and trimming were read from the DNA, whereas the V and J calls and clone size are those reported in that table. The sample consists of about 330,000 clones, approximately 92% of them appearing once. Germline V gives CDR1 SEHNR, CDR2 FQNEAQ (reference sequence). V lost 8 bases and J 4 bases, leaving 13 bases between the germline ends. The CDR3 loop spans 13 amino acids.

Sequencing used PBMCs or T cells enriched from blood (not recorded which). V usage is TRBV7-9 and J usage is TRBJ2-3; D is unresolved. The TCR comes from a woman aged 30 to 39 who had recovered from COVID-19. The CDR3 DNA follows: TGTGCCAGCGAGCACAACTACCCAGATACGCAGTATTTT. As protein: CASEHNYPDTQYF.